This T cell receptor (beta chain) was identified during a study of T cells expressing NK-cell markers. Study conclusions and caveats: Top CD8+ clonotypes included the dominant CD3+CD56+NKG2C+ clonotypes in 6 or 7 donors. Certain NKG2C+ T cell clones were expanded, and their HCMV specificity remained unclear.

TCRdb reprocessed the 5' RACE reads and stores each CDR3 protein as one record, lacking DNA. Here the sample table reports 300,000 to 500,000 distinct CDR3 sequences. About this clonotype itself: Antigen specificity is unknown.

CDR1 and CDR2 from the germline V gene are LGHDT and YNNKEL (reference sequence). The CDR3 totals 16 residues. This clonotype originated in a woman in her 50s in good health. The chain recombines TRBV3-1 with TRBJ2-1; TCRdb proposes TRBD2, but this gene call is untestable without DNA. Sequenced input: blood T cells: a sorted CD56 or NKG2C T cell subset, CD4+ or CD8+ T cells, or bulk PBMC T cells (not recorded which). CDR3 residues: CASSPSKGLAGNEQFF.